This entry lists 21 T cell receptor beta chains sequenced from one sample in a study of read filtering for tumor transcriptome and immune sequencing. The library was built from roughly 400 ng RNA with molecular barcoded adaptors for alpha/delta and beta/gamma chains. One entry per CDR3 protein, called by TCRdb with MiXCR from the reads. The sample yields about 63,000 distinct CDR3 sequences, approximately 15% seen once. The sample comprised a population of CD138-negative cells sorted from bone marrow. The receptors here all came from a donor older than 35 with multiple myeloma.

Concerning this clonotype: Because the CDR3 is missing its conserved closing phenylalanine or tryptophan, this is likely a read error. Written as DNA, the CDR3 is TGTGCCAGCAGCCCAGGACTAGTTGGCAATGAGCAGTTCTCC. This sequence encodes CASSPGLVGNEQFS. V is TRBV7-3 and J is TRBJ2-1, with 7 bases fitting TRBD2. Per germline, CDR1 SGHTA and CDR2 FQGTGA. V lost 5 bases to trimming and J lost 6 bases; unmatched junction nucleotides: 7. This CDR3 is 14 amino acids long.

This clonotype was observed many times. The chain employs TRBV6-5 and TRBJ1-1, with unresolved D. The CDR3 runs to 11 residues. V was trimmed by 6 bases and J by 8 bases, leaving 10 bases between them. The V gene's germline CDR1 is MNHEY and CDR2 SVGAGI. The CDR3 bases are TGTGCCAGCAGCCGGACTGACGAAGCTTTCTTT. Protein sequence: CASSRTDEAFF.

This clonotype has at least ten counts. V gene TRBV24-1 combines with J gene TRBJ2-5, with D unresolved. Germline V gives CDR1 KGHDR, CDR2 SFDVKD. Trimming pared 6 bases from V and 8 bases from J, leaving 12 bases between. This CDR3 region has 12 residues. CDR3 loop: CATSNVEDTQYF. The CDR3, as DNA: TGTGCCACCAGTAACGTTGAGGACACCCAGTACTTC.

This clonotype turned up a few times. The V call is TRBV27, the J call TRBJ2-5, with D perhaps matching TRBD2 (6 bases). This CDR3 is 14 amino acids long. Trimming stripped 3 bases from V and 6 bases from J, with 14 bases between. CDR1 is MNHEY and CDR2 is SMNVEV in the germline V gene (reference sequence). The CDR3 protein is CASSFAGLRKTQYF. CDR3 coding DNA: TGTGCCAGCAGTTTTGCGGGGTTAAGGAAGACCCAGTACTTC.

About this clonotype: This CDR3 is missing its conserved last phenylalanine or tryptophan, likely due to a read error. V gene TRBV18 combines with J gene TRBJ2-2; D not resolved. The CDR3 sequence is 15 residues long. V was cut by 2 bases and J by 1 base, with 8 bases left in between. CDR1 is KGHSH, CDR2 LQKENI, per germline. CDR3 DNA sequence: TGTGCCAGCTCACCATGGGCAGAGAACACCGGGGAGCTGTTTTCT. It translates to CASSPWAENTGELFS.

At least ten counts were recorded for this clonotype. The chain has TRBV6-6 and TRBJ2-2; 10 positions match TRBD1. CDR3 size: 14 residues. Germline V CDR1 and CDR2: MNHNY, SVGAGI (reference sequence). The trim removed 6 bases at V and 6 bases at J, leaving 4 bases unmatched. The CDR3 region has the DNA TGTGCCAGCAGCGGGACAGGGGTCTCCGGGGAGCTGTTTTTT. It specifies CASSGTGVSGELFF.

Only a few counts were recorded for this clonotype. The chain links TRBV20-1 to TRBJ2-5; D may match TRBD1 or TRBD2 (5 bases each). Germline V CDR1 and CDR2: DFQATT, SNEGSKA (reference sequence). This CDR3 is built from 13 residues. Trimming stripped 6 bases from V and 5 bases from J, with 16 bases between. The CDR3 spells CSARGETTETQYF. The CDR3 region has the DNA TGCAGTGCCCGGGGCGAGACGACCGAGACCCAGTACTTC.

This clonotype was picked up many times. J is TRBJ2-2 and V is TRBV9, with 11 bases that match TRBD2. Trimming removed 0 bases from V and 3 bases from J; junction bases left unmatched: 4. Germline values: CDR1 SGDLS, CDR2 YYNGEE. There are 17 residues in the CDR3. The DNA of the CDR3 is TGTGCCAGCAGCGTAGTGACTAGCGGGACCTACACCGGGGAGCTGTTTTTT. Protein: CASSVVTSGTYTGELFF. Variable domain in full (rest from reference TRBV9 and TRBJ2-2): DSGVTQTPKHLITATGQRVTLRCSPRSGDLSVYWYQQSLDQGLQFLIQYYNGEERAKGNILERFSAQQFPDLHSELNLSSLELGDSALYFCASSVVTSGTYTGELFFGEGSRLTVL.

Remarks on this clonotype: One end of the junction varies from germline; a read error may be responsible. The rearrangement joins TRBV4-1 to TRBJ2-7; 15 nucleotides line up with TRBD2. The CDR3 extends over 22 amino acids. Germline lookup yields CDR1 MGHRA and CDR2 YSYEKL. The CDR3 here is CASSQAVSAGLAGGRNSYEQYF. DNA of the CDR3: TGTGCCAGCAGCCAAGCTGTTTCGGCCGGACTAGCGGGAGGGCGGAACTCCTACGAGCAGTACTTC.

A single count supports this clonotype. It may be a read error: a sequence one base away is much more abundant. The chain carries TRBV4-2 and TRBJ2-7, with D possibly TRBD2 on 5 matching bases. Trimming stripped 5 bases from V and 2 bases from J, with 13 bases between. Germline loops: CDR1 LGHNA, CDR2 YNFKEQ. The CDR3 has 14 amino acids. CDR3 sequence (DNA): TGTGCCAGCAGCTCCGGGGATAGCCCCTACGAGCAGTACTTC. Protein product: CASSSGDSPYEQYF.

The CDR3 DNA is TGCAGTGCCCCGGGACAGATGCCCGGGGAGCTGTTTTTT. It yields the protein CSAPGQMPGELFF. This chain links TRBV20-1 with TRBJ2-2; TRBD1 matches 7 bases. The germline gives CDR1 DFQATT, CDR2 SNEGSKA (reference sequence). J gave up 6 bases and V 6 bases, and 7 bases lay outside the gene matches. The CDR3 totals 13 residues.

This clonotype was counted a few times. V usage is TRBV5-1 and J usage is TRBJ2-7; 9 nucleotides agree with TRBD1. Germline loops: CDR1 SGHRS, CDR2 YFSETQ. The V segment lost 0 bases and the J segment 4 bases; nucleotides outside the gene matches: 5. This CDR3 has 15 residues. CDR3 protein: CASSLGSGQGYEQYF. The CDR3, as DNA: TGCGCCAGCAGCTTGGGTTCCGGACAGGGGTACGAGCAGTACTTC.

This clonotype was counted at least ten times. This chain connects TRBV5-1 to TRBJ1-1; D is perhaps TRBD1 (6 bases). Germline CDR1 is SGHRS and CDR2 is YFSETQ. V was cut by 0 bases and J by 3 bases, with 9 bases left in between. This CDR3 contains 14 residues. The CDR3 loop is CASSLAGGHTEAFF. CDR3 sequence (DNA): TGCGCCAGCAGCTTGGCTGGGGGGCACACTGAAGCTTTCTTT.

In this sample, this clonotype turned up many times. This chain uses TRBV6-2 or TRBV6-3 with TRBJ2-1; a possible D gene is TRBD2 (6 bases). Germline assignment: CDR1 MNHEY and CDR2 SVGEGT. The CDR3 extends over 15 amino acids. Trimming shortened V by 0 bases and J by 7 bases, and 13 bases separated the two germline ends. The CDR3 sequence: CASSYSPGVINEQFF. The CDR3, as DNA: TGTGCCAGCAGTTACTCTCCGGGAGTGATAAATGAGCAGTTCTTC.

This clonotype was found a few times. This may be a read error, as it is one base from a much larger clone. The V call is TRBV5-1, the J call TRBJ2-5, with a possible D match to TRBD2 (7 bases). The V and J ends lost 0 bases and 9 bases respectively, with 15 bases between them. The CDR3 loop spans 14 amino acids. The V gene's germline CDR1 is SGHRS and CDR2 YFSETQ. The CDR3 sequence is CASSLGGAREAQYF. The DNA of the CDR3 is TGCGCCAGCAGCTTGGGGGGGGCCCGGGAGGCCCAGTACTTC.

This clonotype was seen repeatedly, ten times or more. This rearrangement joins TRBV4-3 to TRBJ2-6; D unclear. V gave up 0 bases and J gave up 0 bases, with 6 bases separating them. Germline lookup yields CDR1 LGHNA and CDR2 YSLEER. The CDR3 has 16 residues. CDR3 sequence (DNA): TGCGCCAGCAGCCAAGAGCCGTTCTCTGGGGCCAACGTCCTGACTTTC. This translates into CASSQEPFSGANVLTF.

The DNA for the CDR3 is TGCAGCGTTCCGGACAGGGGGCGGGAGAACACCGGGGAGCTGTTTTTT. Encoded protein: CSVPDRGRENTGELFF. The rearrangement joins TRBV29-1 to TRBJ2-2; 11 bases align to TRBD1. Germline V CDR1 and CDR2: SQVTM, ANQGSEA. J lost 1 base, V lost 5 bases, and 6 bases had no gene match. This CDR3 has 16 residues.

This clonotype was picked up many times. In DNA, the CDR3 is TGTGCCAGCAGCTTGGTTCTGTCGGCTTCCTACAATGAGCAGTTCTTC. Translated, it gives CASSLVLSASYNEQFF. The chain employs TRBV5-6 and TRBJ2-1; D ambiguous. The length of the CDR3 is 16 residues. Trimming removed 0 bases at V and 1 base at J, with 11 bases between. Per the germline V gene, CDR1 is SGHDT and CDR2 is YYEEEE. The variable domain in full, completed from reference TRBV5-6 and TRBJ2-1, reads DAGVTQSPTHLIKTRGQQVTLRCSPKSGHDTVSWYQQALGQGPQFIFQYYEEEERQRGNFPDRFSGHQFPNYSSELNVNALLLGDSALYLCASSLVLSASYNEQFFGPGTRLTVL.

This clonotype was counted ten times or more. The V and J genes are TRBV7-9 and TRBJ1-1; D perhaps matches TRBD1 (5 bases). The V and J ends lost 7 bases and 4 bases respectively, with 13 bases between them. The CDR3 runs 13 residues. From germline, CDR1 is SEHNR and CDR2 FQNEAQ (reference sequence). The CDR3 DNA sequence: TGTGCCAGCACGCGGGGCTGGGGCACTGAAGCTTTCTTT. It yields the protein CASTRGWGTEAFF. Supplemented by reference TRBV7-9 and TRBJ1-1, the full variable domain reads DTGVSQNPRHKITKRGQNVTFRCDPISEHNRLYWYRQTLGQGPEFLTYFQNEAQLEKSRLLSDRFSAERPKGSFSTLEIQRTEQGDSAMYLCASTRGWGTEAFFGQGTRLTVV.

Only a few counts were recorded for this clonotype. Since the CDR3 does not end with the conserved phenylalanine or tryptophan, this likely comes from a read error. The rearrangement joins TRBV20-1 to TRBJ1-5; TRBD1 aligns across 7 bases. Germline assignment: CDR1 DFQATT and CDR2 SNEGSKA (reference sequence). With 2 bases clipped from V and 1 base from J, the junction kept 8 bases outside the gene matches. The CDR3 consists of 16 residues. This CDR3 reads CSARRAGGTSNQPQHL. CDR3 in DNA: TGCAGTGCTAGACGGGCAGGGGGTACGAGCAATCAGCCCCAGCATTTA.

CDR3 nucleotides: TGTGCCTGGACCCGGGACCACACCTACGAGCAGTACTTC. As protein: CAWTRDHTYEQYF. The J gene is TRBJ2-7, the V gene TRBV30; D may be TRBD1 or TRBD2 (5 bases each). The CDR3 extends over 13 amino acids. Germline values: CDR1 GTSNPN, CDR2 SVGIG (reference sequence). The V and J ends lost 4 bases and 2 bases respectively, with 12 bases between them. The complete variable domain, with remaining parts taken from reference TRBV30 and TRBJ2-7, reads SQTIHQWPATLVQPVGSPLSLECTVEGTSNPNLYWYRQAAGRGLQLLFYSVGIGQISSEVPQNLSASRPQDRQFILSSKKLLLSDSGFYLCAWTRDHTYEQYFGPGTRLTVT.